Below, 8 T cell receptor beta chains from the same sample are listed, as sequenced in a study of cytomegalovirus exposure and HLA in healthy donors. The PCR ran on 60 Vbeta and 13 Jbeta primers. Repertoires were generated with immunoSEQ multiplex PCR, while TCRdb's copy carries only in-frame clones and drops some. Of about 160,000 clones listed, around four fifths are singletons. The sample consisted of PBMCs. These TCRs come from a woman in her late teens or twenties in good health and CMV-seronegative.

The rearrangement uses TRBV30 and TRBJ1-1; tentatively, D is TRBD1 (5 bases). From germline, CDR1 is GTSNPN and CDR2 SVGIG (reference sequence). This CDR3 is built from 14 residues. V lost 0 bases to trimming and J lost 4 bases, with 12 bases between them. As DNA, the CDR3 is TGTGCCTGGAGTGTGGGGGGGTTGAGCACTGAAGCTTTCTTT. Translating it yields CAWSVGGLSTEAFF.

The rearrangement links TRBV5-1 to TRBJ2-3; tentatively, D is TRBD1 (6 bases). Deletions cut 4 bases from V and 0 bases from J, with 12 bases between. Germline CDR1 SGHRS, CDR2 YFSETQ. This CDR3 has 15 amino acids. CDR3 in amino acids: CASSRDTSSTDTQYF. CDR3 sequence (DNA): TGCGCCAGCAGCCGGGACACCTCTAGCACAGATACGCAGTATTTT.

This clone was recorded only once. The chain uses TRBV27 and TRBJ1-1, with TRBD1 identical over 7 bases. The germline V gene has CDR1 MNHEY and CDR2 SMNVEV (reference sequence). Unmatched junction bases numbered 14, after V lost 2 bases and J lost 14 bases. This CDR3 contains 14 residues. The CDR3 reads CASSLTGASRLVFF. The CDR3 bases are TGTGCCAGCAGTTTAACAGGGGCTTCACGTCTTGTGTTCTTT.

The chain has TRBV30 and TRBJ1-2, with 8 bases lining up with TRBD1. Germline values: CDR1 GTSNPN, CDR2 SVGIG (reference sequence). The CDR3 covers 13 residues. Trimming cost V 7 bases and J 5 bases; bases outside gene matches: 9. As DNA, the CDR3 is TGTGCCTCCCCGGGACAGGAGGGGTATGGCTACACCTTC. Translation gives CASPGQEGYGYTF.

This chain links TRBV5-1 with TRBJ1-4, with D possibly TRBD1 on 5 matching bases. The CDR3 sequence is 16 residues long. Between the trimmed V and J ends, which lost 0 bases and 0 bases, there was a span of 9 bases. The V gene's germline CDR1 is SGHRS and CDR2 YFSETQ. The CDR3 nucleotides are TGCGCCAGCAGCTTGGGGGGCACTACAACTAATGAAAAACTGTTTTTT. Translating gives CASSLGGTTTNEKLFF. Variable domain in full (rest from reference TRBV5-1 and TRBJ1-4): KAGVTQTPRYLIKTRGQQVTLSCSPISGHRSVSWYQQTPGQGLQFLFEYFSETQRNKGNFPGRFSGRQFSNSRSEMNVSTLELGDSALYLCASSLGGTTTNEKLFFGSGTQLSVL.

The rearrangement joins TRBV30 to TRBJ1-3, with TRBD1 matching over 11 bases. CDR3 length: 17 amino acids. The junction had 8 bases not matched to a gene; V was cut back by 0 bases and J by 4 bases. Germline loops: CDR1 GTSNPN, CDR2 SVGIG (reference sequence). CDR3: CAWSVTDRGLWGNTIYF. For the CDR3, the DNA is TGTGCCTGGAGTGTAACGGACAGGGGGCTTTGGGGAAACACCATATATTTT.

The chain couples TRBV2 to TRBJ2-7; 10 bases fit TRBD2. Germline V lookup: CDR1 SNHLY, CDR2 FYNNEI. This CDR3 region has 15 residues. The ends lost 5 bases at V and 3 bases at J; junction bases unmatched: 7. DNA of the CDR3: TGTGCCAGCAGTTCTGAGCGGGGGGGGAACTACGAGCAGTACTTC. Amino acid sequence: CASSSERGGNYEQYF.

The V call is TRBV7-9, the J call TRBJ2-5; D may be TRBD1 (6 bases). Trimming shortened V by 2 bases and J by 4 bases, and 14 bases separated the two germline ends. The CDR3 is 15 residues long. Per germline, CDR1 SEHNR and CDR2 FQNEAQ (reference sequence). The CDR3 spells CASSLLWDTGETQYF. DNA for the CDR3: TGTGCCAGCAGCTTATTATGGGACACCGGAGAGACCCAGTACTTC. Full variable domain (remainder filled in from reference TRBV7-9 and TRBJ2-5): DTGVSQNPRHKITKRGQNVTFRCDPISEHNRLYWYRQTLGQGPEFLTYFQNEAQLEKSRLLSDRFSAERPKGSFSTLEIQRTEQGDSAMYLCASSLLWDTGETQYFGPGTRLLVL.